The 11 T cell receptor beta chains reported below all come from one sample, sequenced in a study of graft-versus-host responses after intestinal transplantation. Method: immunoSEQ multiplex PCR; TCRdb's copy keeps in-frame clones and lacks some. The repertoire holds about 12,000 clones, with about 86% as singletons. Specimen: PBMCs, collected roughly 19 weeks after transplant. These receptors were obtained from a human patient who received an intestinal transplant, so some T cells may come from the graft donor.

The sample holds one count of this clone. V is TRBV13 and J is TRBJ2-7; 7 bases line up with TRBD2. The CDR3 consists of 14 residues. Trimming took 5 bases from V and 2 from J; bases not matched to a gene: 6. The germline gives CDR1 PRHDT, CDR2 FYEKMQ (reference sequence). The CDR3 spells CASSPGGGTYEQYF. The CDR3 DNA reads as TGTGCCAGCAGCCCTGGCGGGGGAACCTACGAGCAGTACTTC.

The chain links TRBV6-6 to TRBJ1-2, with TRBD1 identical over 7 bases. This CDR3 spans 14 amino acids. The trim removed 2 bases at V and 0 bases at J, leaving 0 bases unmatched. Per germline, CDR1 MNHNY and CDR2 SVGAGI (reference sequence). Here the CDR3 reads CASSYGTANYGYTF. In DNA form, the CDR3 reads TGTGCCAGCAGTTACGGGACAGCTAACTATGGCTACACCTTC.

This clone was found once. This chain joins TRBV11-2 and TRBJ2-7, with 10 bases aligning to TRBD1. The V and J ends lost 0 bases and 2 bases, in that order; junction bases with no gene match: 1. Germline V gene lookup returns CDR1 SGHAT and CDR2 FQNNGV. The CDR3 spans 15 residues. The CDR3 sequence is CASSLEGTGAYEQYF. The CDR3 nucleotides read TGTGCCAGCAGCTTAGAGGGGACAGGGGCCTACGAGCAGTACTTC.

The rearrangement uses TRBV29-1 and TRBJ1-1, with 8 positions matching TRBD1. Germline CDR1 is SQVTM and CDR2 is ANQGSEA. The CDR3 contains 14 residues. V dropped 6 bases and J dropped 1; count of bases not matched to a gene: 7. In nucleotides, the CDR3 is TGCAGCGTGGCACCGCAGGGGGCGAACACTGAAGCTTTCTTT. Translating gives CSVAPQGANTEAFF.

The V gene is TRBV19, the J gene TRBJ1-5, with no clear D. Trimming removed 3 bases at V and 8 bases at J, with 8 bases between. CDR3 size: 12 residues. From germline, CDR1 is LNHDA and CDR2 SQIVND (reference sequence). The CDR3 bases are TGTGCCAGTAGTATTAGTTCGGAGCCCCAGCATTTT. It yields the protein CASSISSEPQHF.

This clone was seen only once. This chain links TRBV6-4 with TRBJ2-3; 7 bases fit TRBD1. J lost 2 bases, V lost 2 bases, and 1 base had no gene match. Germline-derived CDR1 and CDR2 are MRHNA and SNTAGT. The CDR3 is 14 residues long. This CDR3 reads CASSDGTVTDTQYF. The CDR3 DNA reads TGTGCCAGCAGTGACGGGACAGTCACAGATACGCAGTATTTT.

The CDR3 loop is CASSPRVFRTEAFF. CDR3 in DNA: TGTGCCAGCAGCCCCAGGGTATTTCGAACTGAAGCTTTCTTT. The gene calls are TRBV5-8 and TRBJ1-1; D is perhaps TRBD1 (5 bases). CDR1 and CDR2 from the germline V gene are SGHTS and YDEGEE. Trimming cost V 4 bases and J 5 bases, with 15 bases left between them. CDR3 length equals 14 residues.

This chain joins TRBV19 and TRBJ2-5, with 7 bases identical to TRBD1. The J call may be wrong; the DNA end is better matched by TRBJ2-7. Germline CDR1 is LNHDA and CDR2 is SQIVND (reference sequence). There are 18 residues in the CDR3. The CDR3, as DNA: TGTGCCAGTAGTCCTCGATGGGACAGAGACTTCGACGGTTACGAGCAGTACTTC. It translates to CASSPRWDRDFDGYEQYF.

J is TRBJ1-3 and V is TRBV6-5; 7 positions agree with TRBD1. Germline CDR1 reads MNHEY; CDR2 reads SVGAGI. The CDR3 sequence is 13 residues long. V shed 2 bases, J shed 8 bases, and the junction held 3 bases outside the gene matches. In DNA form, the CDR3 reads TGTGCCAGCAGTTACGGACAGGCGGACACCATATATTTT. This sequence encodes CASSYGQADTIYF.

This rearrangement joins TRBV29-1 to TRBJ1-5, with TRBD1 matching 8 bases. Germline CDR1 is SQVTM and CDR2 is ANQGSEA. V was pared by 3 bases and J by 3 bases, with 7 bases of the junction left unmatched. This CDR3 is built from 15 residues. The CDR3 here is CSVESGQASNQPQHF. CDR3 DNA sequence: TGCAGCGTTGAGTCGGGACAGGCCTCCAATCAGCCCCAGCATTTT.

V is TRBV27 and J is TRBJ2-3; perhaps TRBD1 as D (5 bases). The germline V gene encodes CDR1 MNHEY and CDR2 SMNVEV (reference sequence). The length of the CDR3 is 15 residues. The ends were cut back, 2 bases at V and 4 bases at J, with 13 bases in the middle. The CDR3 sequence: CASSLLGDGADTQYF. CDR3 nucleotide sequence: TGTGCCAGCAGTTTACTAGGGGATGGGGCAGATACGCAGTATTTT.